This TCR beta chain came from a study of cytomegalovirus exposure and HLA in healthy donors. The V gene lost 7 bases and the J gene lost 6 bases, with 10 bases spanning the gap. Germline V gene sequence: CDR1 MNHNS, CDR2 SASEGT. CDR3 size: 11 residues. About this clone: Its antigen is as yet unknown.

Findings of the study overall: As a later analysis showed, a missense DCLRE1C variant was linked to trimming of TCR beta V- and J-genes. The study labeled fewer than 200 TCR beta chains cytomegalovirus-associated. Clonal expansion was found to be greater in HLA-associated TCR beta chains than in equally common others in a later analysis. Presence/absence results assume similar sequencing depth per donor, which may not hold.

The PCR employed 60 Vbeta primers together with 13 Jbeta primers. Here immunoSEQ multiplex PCR was the method, and the copy in TCRdb shows in-frame clones only, minus some. The sample holds fewer than 180,000 clones; about four fifths are singletons and the top ten take about 5.9%. The gene calls are TRBV6-1 and TRBJ2-7; tentatively, D is TRBD2 (5 bases). This TCR came from a man between 45 and 60 years old in good health and CMV-seropositive. Source material: PBMCs. This CDR3 reads CASTSGFEQYF. The CDR3 DNA reads TGTGCCAGCACGTCGGGGTTCGAGCAGTACTTC.